The clone carrying this T cell receptor (beta chain) appeared a few times. This CDR3 region has 13 residues. The V gene's germline CDR1 is LNHDA and CDR2 SQIVND (reference sequence). V was shortened by 5 bases and J by 4 bases, with 11 bases between the two germline ends. The data are from a study of blood T cell repertoires in COVID-19. In the study overall: There were acute and convalescent COVID-19 samples, and they came from the United States, Italy and Spain. Sources were T cells, B-cell-depleted T cells, or PBMCs; the material itself was cDNA or gDNA.

In the authors' workflow: How many nucleated cells were present was estimated from reference gene primer amplification. Profiled with immunoSEQ multiplex PCR; TCRdb holds only in-frame clones, not every one. Clonal size and the V and J genes are those of that table, whereas D and trimming came from the DNA. The profile shows over 55,000 clones, approximately 80% of them singletons. The clonotype was recovered from a human donor in a cohort sampled during active COVID-19. V usage is TRBV19 and J usage is TRBJ1-1; D not resolved. Specimen: peripheral blood. The CDR3 DNA is TGTGCCAGTAGTGCCTTCGGGATCACTGAAGCTTTCTTT. Translating it yields CASSAFGITEAFF.